Below, 27 T cell receptor beta chains from the same sample are listed, as sequenced in a study of T cell responses to AZD1222 COVID-19 vaccine. Produced via immunoSEQ multiplex PCR; TCRdb's table is partial and in-frame only. The sample carries more than 75,000 clones, 89% recorded once. The source was peripheral blood, collected on day 0 of AZD1222 vaccination. These receptor sequences come from an adult in good health.

In this sample, this clone turned up a few times. This sequence joins TRBV4-3 and TRBJ1-6; no definite D call. Trimming took off 2 bases at V and 6 bases at J, with 5 bases between the two ends. The CDR3 runs 13 residues. Germline CDR1 is LGHNA and CDR2 is YSLEER. The CDR3 protein is CASSQNGNSPLHF. The CDR3 DNA sequence: TGCGCCAGCAGCCAAAATGGTAATTCACCCCTCCACTTT.

This clone was detected a few times. V and J are TRBV5-1 and TRBJ1-1; 7 bases map to TRBD1. Trimming took 8 bases from V and 5 from J; bases not matched to a gene: 15. The CDR3 is 15 amino acids. CDR1 and CDR2 (germline): SGHRS, YFSETQ. Written as DNA, the CDR3 is TGCGCCAGTCGTTCCGGGACAGTGGGCGGAACTGAAGCTTTCTTT. Protein product: CASRSGTVGGTEAFF.

This chain connects TRBV19 to TRBJ2-7; possible D gene TRBD1, 5 bases. This CDR3 comprises 15 residues. The germline V gene encodes CDR1 LNHDA and CDR2 SQIVND (reference sequence). Trimming took 6 bases from V and 2 from J, leaving 17 bases between them. The CDR3 is CASRSKDTDAYEQYF. The CDR3, as DNA: TGTGCCAGTAGATCAAAGGACACCGACGCCTACGAGCAGTACTTC.

The rearrangement uses TRBV18 and TRBJ2-2; 9 bases map to TRBD1. This CDR3 comprises 16 residues. Germline V gene lookup returns CDR1 KGHSH and CDR2 LQKENI. Trimming removed 9 bases from V and 5 bases from J; junction bases left unmatched: 13. CDR3 DNA: TGTGCCAGTCAGTTTCCGGGACAGGGCGGAACCGGGGAGCTGTTTTTT. It specifies CASQFPGQGGTGELFF.

The rearrangement uses TRBV11-2 and TRBJ2-2, with TRBD1 identical over 7 bases. The germline gives CDR1 SGHAT, CDR2 FQNNGV. The CDR3 is 17 residues long. The V and J ends lost 0 bases and 7 bases, in that order; junction bases with no gene match: 11. The DNA of the CDR3 is TGTGCCAGCAGCTTAGATCTTTTAACAGGGGATATCGGGGAGCTGTTTTTT. Its translation is CASSLDLLTGDIGELFF.

The CDR3 sequence: CASSATGFTDTQYF. The DNA of the CDR3 is TGCGCCAGCAGTGCGACAGGATTCACAGATACGCAGTATTTT. The chain links TRBV10-1 to TRBJ2-3, with D perhaps TRBD1 (6 bases). CDR1 WNHNN and CDR2 SYGVQD come from the germline V gene (reference sequence). V gave up 4 bases and J gave up 2 bases, with 10 bases separating them. The CDR3 totals 14 residues.

The V and J genes are TRBV28 and TRBJ2-3; D might be TRBD1 (5 bases). CDR1 is MDHEN and CDR2 is SYDVKM in the germline V gene. V was pared by 6 bases and J by 3 bases, with 19 bases between. The CDR3 covers 16 residues. The CDR3 sequence is CASSLLGQSVTDTQYF. The CDR3 DNA sequence: TGTGCCAGCAGCCTTCTCGGACAAAGTGTAACAGATACGCAGTATTTT.

The chain uses TRBV7-2 and TRBJ2-3, with 8 nucleotides matching TRBD2. The trim removed 3 bases at V and 3 bases at J, leaving 11 bases unmatched. CDR3 length equals 17 residues. Germline assignment: CDR1 SGHTA and CDR2 FQGNSA. The CDR3 DNA reads TGTGCCAGCAGCTTTGGGGCCGGCGGGGGGCAGACAGATACGCAGTATTTT. Residues: CASSFGAGGGQTDTQYF. The full variable domain, completed using reference TRBV7-2 and TRBJ2-3, is GAGVSQSPSNKVTEKGKDVELRCDPISGHTALYWYRQSLGQGLEFLIYFQGNSAPDKSGLPSDRFSAERTGGSVSTLTIQRTQQEDSAVYLCASSFGAGGGQTDTQYFGPGTRLTVL.

This sequence joins TRBV29-1 and TRBJ1-1, with 7 bases identical to TRBD1. The trim removed 1 base at V and 6 bases at J, leaving 5 bases unmatched. The germline V gene encodes CDR1 SQVTM and CDR2 ANQGSEA. The CDR3 has 13 amino acids. CDR3 sequence (DNA): TGCAGCGTTGAAGTGACAGGGAGCCCTGAAGCTTTCTTT. It translates to CSVEVTGSPEAFF.

The chain couples TRBV3-1 (or the pseudogene TRBV3-2) to TRBJ2-4; either TRBD1 or TRBD2 may supply D (5 bases each). CDR3 length equals 13 residues. The germline gives CDR1 LGHDT, CDR2 YNNKEL (reference sequence). V was cut by 0 bases and J by 6 bases, with 6 bases left in between. The CDR3 protein is CASSQEGPNIQYF. The CDR3 region has the DNA TGTGCCAGCAGCCAAGAGGGACCAAACATTCAGTACTTC.

The CDR3 sequence: CASSSWGSGVTDTQYF. In DNA, the CDR3 is TGTGCCAGCAGCTCCTGGGGTAGCGGGGTGACAGATACGCAGTATTTT. The chain recombines TRBV7-3 with TRBJ2-3, with 8 bases that match TRBD2. Per the germline V gene, CDR1 is SGHTA and CDR2 is FQGTGA. The CDR3 contains 16 residues. Trimming took 4 bases from V and 3 from J; bases not matched to a gene: 9.

The chain carries TRBV9 and TRBJ1-4, with 7 bases aligning to TRBD1. Germline CDR1 reads SGDLS; CDR2 reads YYNGEE. The V segment lost 5 bases and the J segment 7 bases; nucleotides outside the gene matches: 8. The CDR3 loop spans 14 amino acids. The CDR3 DNA follows: TGTGCCAGCAGTCGACAGGGTTTCAGTGAAAAACTGTTTTTT. Protein: CASSRQGFSEKLFF.

This clone came up a few times. CDR3 loop: CASSGAGGGEKLFF. CDR3 bases: TGTGCCAGCAGTGGGGCGGGGGGCGGTGAAAAACTGTTTTTT. The V call is TRBV2, the J call TRBJ1-4; D may be TRBD1 (6 bases). Germline CDR1 SNHLY, CDR2 FYNNEI. CDR3 length: 14 amino acids. Trimming cost V 4 bases and J 7 bases, with 13 bases left between them.

A single count supports this clone. The chain combines TRBV5-4 with TRBJ2-5, with 8 bases lining up with TRBD1. J gave up 3 bases and V 1 base, and 2 bases lay outside the gene matches. Germline CDR1 SGHNT, CDR2 YYREEE (reference sequence). This CDR3 comprises 14 residues. CDR3 residues: CASSLYRGKETQYF. CDR3 bases: TGTGCCAGCAGCTTGTACAGGGGGAAAGAGACCCAGTACTTC.

The J gene is TRBJ1-6, the V gene TRBV3-1 (or the pseudogene TRBV3-2); D is possibly TRBD1 (5 bases). The CDR3 totals 14 residues. V dropped 4 bases and J dropped 5 bases, with 9 bases sitting between them. CDR1 is LGHDT and CDR2 is YNNKEL in the germline V gene (reference sequence). The CDR3 reads CASSLQGDNSPLHF. In DNA form, the CDR3 reads TGTGCCAGCAGCCTACAAGGGGATAATTCACCCCTCCACTTT.

This chain joins TRBV19 and TRBJ2-7, with D tentatively TRBD1 (5 bases). The V end lost 4 bases, the J end lost 6 bases, and 16 bases lay between the germline ends. The V gene's germline CDR1 is LNHDA and CDR2 SQIVND (reference sequence). This CDR3 region has 14 residues. The CDR3 bases are TGTGCCAGTAGTACCCAGACGGACATTTTCGAGCAGTACTTC. Translated: CASSTQTDIFEQYF.

This clone was seen at least ten times. The rearrangement joins TRBV6-4 to TRBJ2-6, with TRBD1 matching 9 bases. There are 17 residues in the CDR3. Germline V gene sequence: CDR1 MRHNA, CDR2 SNTAGT. With V trimmed by 3 bases and J by 1 base, 4 bases remained unmatched. The CDR3: CASSEMGQGSGANVLTF. CDR3 bases: TGTGCCAGCAGTGAAATGGGACAGGGATCTGGGGCCAACGTCCTGACTTTC.

This clone is a singleton in its sample. V gene TRBV5-1 combines with J gene TRBJ2-7; D ambiguous. Germline V gives CDR1 SGHRS, CDR2 YFSETQ. This CDR3 is 13 amino acids long. V lost 1 base and J 5 bases, leaving 10 bases between the germline ends. The CDR3, as DNA: TGCGCCAGCAGCTTGAACGGTAGGGACGAGCAGTACTTC. Residues: CASSLNGRDEQYF.

In this sample, this clone turned up a few times. The V call is TRBV9, the J call TRBJ2-7; D uncertain. Germline V gene lookup returns CDR1 SGDLS and CDR2 YYNGEE. The CDR3 extends over 15 amino acids. With 0 bases removed from V and 0 bases from J, the gap between germline ends came to 10 bases. The DNA of the CDR3 is TGTGCCAGCAGCGTAGGTGGGCAGAGCTCCTACGAGCAGTACTTC. Its protein product is CASSVGGQSSYEQYF.

The V and J genes are TRBV5-1 and TRBJ1-6, with 8 bases lining up with TRBD1. Germline V CDR1 and CDR2: SGHRS, YFSETQ. This CDR3 has 17 amino acids. The trim removed 1 base at V and 10 bases at J, leaving 13 bases unmatched. Here the CDR3 reads CASSLWWTGSRESPLHF. CDR3 DNA: TGCGCCAGCAGCTTGTGGTGGACAGGGAGCCGGGAATCACCCCTCCACTTT.

CDR3 in DNA: TGTGCCGTTCGATGGGGCTTGAACACTGAAGCTTTCTTT. Translation gives CAVRWGLNTEAFF. V gene TRBV27 combines with J gene TRBJ1-1, with TRBD1 as a possible D gene (5 bases). The CDR3 contains 13 residues. V was trimmed by 11 bases and J by 0 bases, leaving 13 bases between them. Per germline, CDR1 MNHEY and CDR2 SMNVEV (reference sequence).

This rearrangement joins TRBV3-1 (or the pseudogene TRBV3-2) to TRBJ1-4, with a weak D call TRBD1 (5 bases). Trimming removed 1 base from V and 4 bases from J, with 10 bases in between. From germline, CDR1 is LGHDT and CDR2 YNNKEL (reference sequence). This CDR3 region has 15 residues. The CDR3 loop reads CASSQGGGINEKLFF. CDR3 DNA: TGTGCCAGCAGCCAAGGGGGCGGGATTAATGAAAAACTGTTTTTT.

The CDR3, as DNA: TGTGCCAGCAGCGTAGGACAGCACAATCAGCCCCAGCATTTT. Residues: CASSVGQHNQPQHF. This chain uses TRBV9 with TRBJ1-5, with a tentative D call TRBD1 (5 bases). V was pared by 0 bases and J by 3 bases, with 7 bases between. The CDR3 runs 14 residues. The germline V gene encodes CDR1 SGDLS and CDR2 YYNGEE. The full variable domain, in which reference TRBV9 and TRBJ1-5 provide the parts outside the CDR3, is DSGVTQTPKHLITATGQRVTLRCSPRSGDLSVYWYQQSLDQGLQFLIQYYNGEERAKGNILERFSAQQFPDLHSELNLSSLELGDSALYFCASSVGQHNQPQHFGDGTRLSIL.

This chain uses TRBV5-1 with TRBJ2-5, with D perhaps given as TRBD1 or TRBD2 (5 bases each). The CDR3 runs to 17 residues. The V and J ends lost 0 bases and 1 base respectively, with 16 bases between them. Germline V gene lookup returns CDR1 SGHRS and CDR2 YFSETQ. The CDR3 DNA follows: TGCGCCAGCAGCTTGGCGGCGATCAGGGAGCCCCAAGAGACCCAGTACTTC. It translates to CASSLAAIREPQETQYF.

The chain joins TRBV5-4 to TRBJ1-2; TRBD1 might be the D (6 bases). V was pared by 0 bases and J by 8 bases, with 14 bases between. The CDR3 spans 14 residues. Germline CDR1 SGHNT, CDR2 YYREEE (reference sequence). The CDR3, as DNA: TGTGCCAGCAGCTTGGCCGTGGGGGCGGACGGCTACACCTTC. It specifies CASSLAVGADGYTF.

V gene TRBV7-2 combines with J gene TRBJ1-2; TRBD1 matches at 12 bases. The CDR3 totals 13 residues. Germline V CDR1 and CDR2: SGHTA, FQGNSA. With 5 bases clipped from V and 8 bases from J, the junction kept 3 bases outside the gene matches. CDR3 sequence (DNA): TGTGCCAGCAGCACCGGGACAGGGGGCGGCTACACCTTC. Residues: CASSTGTGGGYTF.

This rearrangement joins TRBV5-4 to TRBJ2-7, with 7 positions matching TRBD2. CDR3 size: 16 residues. V trimming: 0 bases; J trimming: 2 bases; junction bases outside the gene matches: 8. From germline, CDR1 is SGHNT and CDR2 YYREEE (reference sequence). The CDR3 DNA follows: TGTGCCAGCAGCTTGGGAGTGGGCCTAGCGGCCTACGAGCAGTACTTC. Translated: CASSLGVGLAAYEQYF.